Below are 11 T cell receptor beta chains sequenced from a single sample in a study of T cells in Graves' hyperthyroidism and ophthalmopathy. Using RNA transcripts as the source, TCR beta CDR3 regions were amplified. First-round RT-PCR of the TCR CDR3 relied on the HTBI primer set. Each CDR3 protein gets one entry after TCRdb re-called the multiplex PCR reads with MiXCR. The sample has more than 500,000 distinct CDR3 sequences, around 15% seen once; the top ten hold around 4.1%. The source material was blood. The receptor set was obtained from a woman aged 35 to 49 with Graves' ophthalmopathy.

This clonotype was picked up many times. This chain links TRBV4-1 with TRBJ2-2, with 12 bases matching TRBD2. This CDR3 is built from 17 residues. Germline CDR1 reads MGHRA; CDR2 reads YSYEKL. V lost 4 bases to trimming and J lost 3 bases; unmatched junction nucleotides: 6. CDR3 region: CASSLGLAGSDTGELFF. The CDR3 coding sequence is TGCGCCAGCAGCCTCGGACTAGCGGGATCGGACACCGGGGAGCTGTTTTTT.

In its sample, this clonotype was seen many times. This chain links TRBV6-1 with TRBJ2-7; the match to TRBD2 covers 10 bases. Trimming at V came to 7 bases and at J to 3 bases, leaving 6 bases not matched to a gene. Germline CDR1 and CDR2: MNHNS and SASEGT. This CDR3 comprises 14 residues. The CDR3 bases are TGTGCCAGCACCAGCGGGAGGGTATACTACGAGCAGTACTTC. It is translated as CASTSGRVYYEQYF.

CDR3 nucleotides: TGTGCCACCAGGGCGTTTGGCTACACCTTC. As protein: CATRAFGYTF. The chain links TRBV19 to TRBJ1-2, with D possibly matching TRBD1 (5 bases). The V end lost 10 bases, the J end lost 7 bases, and 10 bases lay between the germline ends. Germline V CDR1 and CDR2: LNHDA, SQIVND (reference sequence). CDR3 length: 10 residues.

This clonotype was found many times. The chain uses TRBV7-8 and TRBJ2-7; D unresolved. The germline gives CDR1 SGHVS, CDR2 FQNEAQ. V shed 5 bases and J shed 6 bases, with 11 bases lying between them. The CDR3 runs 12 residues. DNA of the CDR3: TGTGCCAGCAGCCTTTACTTAGGCGAGCAGTACTTC. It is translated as CASSLYLGEQYF. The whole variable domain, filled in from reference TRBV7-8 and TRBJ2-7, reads GAGVSQSPRYKVAKRGQDVALRCDPISGHVSLFWYQQALGQGPEFLTYFQNEAQLDKSGLPSDRFFAERPEGSVSTLKIQRTQQEDSAVYLCASSLYLGEQYFGPGTRLTVT.

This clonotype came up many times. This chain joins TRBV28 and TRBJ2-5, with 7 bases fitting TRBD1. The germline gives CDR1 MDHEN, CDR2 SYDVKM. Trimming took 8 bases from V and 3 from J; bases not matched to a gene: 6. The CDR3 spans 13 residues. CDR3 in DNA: TGTGCCAGCGGTCGACAGGGTAAAGAGACCCAGTACTTC. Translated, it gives CASGRQGKETQYF.

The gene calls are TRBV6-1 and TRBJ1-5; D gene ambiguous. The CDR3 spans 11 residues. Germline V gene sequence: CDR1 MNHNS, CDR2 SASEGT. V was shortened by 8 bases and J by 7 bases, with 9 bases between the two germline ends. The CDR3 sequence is CASHNGQPQHF. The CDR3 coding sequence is TGTGCCAGCCATAACGGACAGCCCCAGCATTTT.

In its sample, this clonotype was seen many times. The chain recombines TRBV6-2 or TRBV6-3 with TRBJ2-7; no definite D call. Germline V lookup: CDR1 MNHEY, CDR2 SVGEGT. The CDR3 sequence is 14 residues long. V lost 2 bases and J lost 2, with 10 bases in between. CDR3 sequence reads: CASSYAVETYEQYF. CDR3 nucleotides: TGTGCCAGCAGTTACGCAGTAGAGACCTACGAGCAGTACTTC.

The CDR3 DNA sequence: TGTGCCAGCAGGAAGGACAGGGAGGACTATGGCTACACCTTC. Translating it yields CASRKDREDYGYTF. The V and J genes are TRBV12-3 or TRBV12-4 and TRBJ1-2; TRBD1 aligns across 8 bases. Trimming cost V 6 bases and J 3 bases; bases outside gene matches: 6. CDR3 length equals 14 residues.

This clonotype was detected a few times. The CDR3, as DNA: TGTGCCTGGAGGGTCACTGAAGCTTTCTTT. Amino acid sequence: CAWRVTEAFF. The V and J genes are TRBV30 and TRBJ1-1; D gene unclear. Germline values: CDR1 GTSNPN, CDR2 SVGIG (reference sequence). V shed 3 bases and J shed 4 bases, with 3 bases lying between them. The CDR3 runs to 10 residues.

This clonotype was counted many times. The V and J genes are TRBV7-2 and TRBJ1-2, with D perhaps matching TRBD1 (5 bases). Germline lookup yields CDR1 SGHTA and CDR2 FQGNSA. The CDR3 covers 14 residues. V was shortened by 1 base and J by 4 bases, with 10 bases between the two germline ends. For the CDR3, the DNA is TGTGCCAGCAGCTTAGGGCAGGGTGGCTATGGCTACACCTTC. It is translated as CASSLGQGGYGYTF.

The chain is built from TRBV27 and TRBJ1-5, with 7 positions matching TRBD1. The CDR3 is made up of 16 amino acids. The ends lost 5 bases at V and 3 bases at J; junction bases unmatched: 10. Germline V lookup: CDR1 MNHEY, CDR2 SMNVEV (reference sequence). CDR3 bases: TGTGCCAGCAGTCCACAGGGGATGTCTGTCAATCAGCCCCAGCATTTT. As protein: CASSPQGMSVNQPQHF.